This TCR beta chain was identified during a study of blood T cell repertoires in COVID-19. Study-wide background: Both acute and convalescent COVID-19 samples were obtained from the United States, Italy and Spain. Sources were T cells, B-cell-depleted T cells, or PBMCs; the material itself was cDNA or gDNA.

In germline, CDR1 is PRHDT, CDR2 FYEKMQ (reference sequence). The CDR3 has 15 amino acids. The J segment lost 1 base and the V segment lost 7 bases, leaving 9 bases of the junction unmatched. In the original analysis: From reference gene primer amplification, estimates of nucleated cell counts were derived. Here immunoSEQ multiplex PCR was the method, and the copy in TCRdb shows in-frame clones only, minus some. That table supplies the V and J calls and clone size; D and trimming were determined from the DNA. The sample holds 270,000 or so clones, less than 90% seen once. The V call is TRBV13, the J call TRBJ1-1; 7 bases agree with TRBD1. Specimen: peripheral blood. This TCR was sampled from a human donor in a cohort sampled during active COVID-19. CDR3 in amino acids: CASIGRGQPNTEAFF. CDR3 coding DNA: TGTGCCAGCATCGGTAGGGGACAGCCGAACACTGAAGCTTTCTTT.